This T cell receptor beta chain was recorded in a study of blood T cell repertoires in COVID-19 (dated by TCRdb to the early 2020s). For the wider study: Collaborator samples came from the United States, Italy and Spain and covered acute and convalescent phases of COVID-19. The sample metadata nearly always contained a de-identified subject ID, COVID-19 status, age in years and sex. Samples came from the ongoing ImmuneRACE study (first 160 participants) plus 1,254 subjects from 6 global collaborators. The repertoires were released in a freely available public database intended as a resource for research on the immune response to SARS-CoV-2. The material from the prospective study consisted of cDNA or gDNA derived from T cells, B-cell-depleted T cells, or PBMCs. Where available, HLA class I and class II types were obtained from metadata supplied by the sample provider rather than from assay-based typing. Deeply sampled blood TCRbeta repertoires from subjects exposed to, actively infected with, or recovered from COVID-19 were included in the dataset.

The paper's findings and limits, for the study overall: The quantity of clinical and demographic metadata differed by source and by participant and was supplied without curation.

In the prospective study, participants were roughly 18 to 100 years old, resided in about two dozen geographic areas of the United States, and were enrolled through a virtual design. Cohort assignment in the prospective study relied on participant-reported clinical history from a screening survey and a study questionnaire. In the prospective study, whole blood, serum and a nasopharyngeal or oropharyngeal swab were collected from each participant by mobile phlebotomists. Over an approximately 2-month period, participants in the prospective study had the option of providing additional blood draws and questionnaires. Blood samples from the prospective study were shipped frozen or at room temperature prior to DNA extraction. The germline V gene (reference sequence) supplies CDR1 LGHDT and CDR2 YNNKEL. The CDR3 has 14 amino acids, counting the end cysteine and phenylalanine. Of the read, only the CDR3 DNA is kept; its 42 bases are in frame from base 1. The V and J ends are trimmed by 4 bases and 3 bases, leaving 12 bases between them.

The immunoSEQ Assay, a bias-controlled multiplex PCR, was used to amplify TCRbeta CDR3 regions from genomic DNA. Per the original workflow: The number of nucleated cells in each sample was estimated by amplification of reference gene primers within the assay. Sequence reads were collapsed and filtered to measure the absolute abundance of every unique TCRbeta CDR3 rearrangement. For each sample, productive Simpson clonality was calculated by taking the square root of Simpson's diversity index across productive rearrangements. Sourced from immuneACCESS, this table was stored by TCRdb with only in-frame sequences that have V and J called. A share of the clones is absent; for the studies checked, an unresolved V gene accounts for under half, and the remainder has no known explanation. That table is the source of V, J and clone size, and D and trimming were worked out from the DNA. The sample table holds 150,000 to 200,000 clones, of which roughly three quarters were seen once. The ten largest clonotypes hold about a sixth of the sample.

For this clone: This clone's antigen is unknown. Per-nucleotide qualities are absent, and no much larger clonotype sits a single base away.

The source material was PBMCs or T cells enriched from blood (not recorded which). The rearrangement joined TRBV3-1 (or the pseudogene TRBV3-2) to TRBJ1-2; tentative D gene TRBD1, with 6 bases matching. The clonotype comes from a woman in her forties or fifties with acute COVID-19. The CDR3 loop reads CASSLNQGHYGYTF. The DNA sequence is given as TGTGCCAGCAGCCTGAACCAGGGGCACTATGGCTACACCTTC.